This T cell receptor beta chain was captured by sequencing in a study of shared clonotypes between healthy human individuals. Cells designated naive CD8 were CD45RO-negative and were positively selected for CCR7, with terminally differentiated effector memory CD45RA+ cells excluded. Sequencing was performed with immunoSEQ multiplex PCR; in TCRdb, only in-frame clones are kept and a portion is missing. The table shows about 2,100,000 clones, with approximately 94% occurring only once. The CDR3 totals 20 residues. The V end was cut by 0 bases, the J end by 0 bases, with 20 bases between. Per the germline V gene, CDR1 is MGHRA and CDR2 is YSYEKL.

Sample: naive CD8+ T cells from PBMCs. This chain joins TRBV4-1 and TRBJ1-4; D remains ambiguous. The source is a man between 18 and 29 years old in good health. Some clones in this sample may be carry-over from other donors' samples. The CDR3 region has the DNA TGCGCCAGCAGCCAAGATTTAGGGCGGTTCGACTATGCAACTAATGAAAAACTGTTTTTT. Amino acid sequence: CASSQDLGRFDYATNEKLFF.